This is a list of T cell receptor beta chains from one sample in a study of cytomegalovirus exposure and HLA in healthy donors. Libraries were prepared by immunoSEQ multiplex PCR; TCRdb keeps only in-frame clonotypes and omits some of them. Of under 200,000 clones in the sample, around 75% were seen once. Specimen: PBMCs. These receptors were obtained from a woman in her thirties in good health and CMV-seronegative. CDR3s include the opening cysteine and the closing phenylalanine or tryptophan. The order of the fields is D gene, V gene, J gene, clone size, CDR3 DNA, CDR3 protein. D genes are given only for firm matches. Where a row states a size, it is once, few, many or the class of an expanded clone; other rows omit it.

d_call: NA; v_call: TRBV30; j_call: TRBJ2-1; clone_size: NA; cdr3_nt: TGTGCCTGGAGTGGGGCAGGGTACAATGAGCAGTTCTTC; cdr3_aa: CAWSGAGYNEQFF
d_call: NA; v_call: TRBV25-1; j_call: TRBJ2-1; clone_size: NA; cdr3_nt: TGTGCCAGCAGTGAATTAGGAGGGGTTACCTACAATGAGCAGTTCTTC; cdr3_aa: CASSELGGVTYNEQFF
d_call: NA; v_call: TRBV30; j_call: TRBJ2-3; clone_size: NA; cdr3_nt: TGTGCCTGGAGCGAGGACAATCCTAGCACAGATACGCAGTATTTT; cdr3_aa: CAWSEDNPSTDTQYF
d_call: TRBD1; v_call: TRBV19; j_call: TRBJ2-5; clone_size: NA; cdr3_nt: TGTGCCAGTAGTCCCTCGGGACAGAAAAAAGAGACCCAGTACTTC; cdr3_aa: CASSPSGQKKETQYF
d_call: TRBD1; v_call: TRBV6-5; j_call: TRBJ2-3; clone_size: NA; cdr3_nt: TGTGCCAGCAGTTACGGACAGGGGGCAACAGATACGCAGTATTTT; cdr3_aa: CASSYGQGATDTQYF
d_call: TRBD1; v_call: TRBV27; j_call: TRBJ1-2; clone_size: NA; cdr3_nt: TGTGCCAGCAGTCTCAACAGGGGACACTATGGCTACACCTTC; cdr3_aa: CASSLNRGHYGYTF
d_call: NA; v_call: TRBV6-4; j_call: TRBJ2-3; clone_size: NA; cdr3_nt: TGTGCCAGCAGTGACCAGCCAGCGAGTACGGGGAATACGCAGTATTTT; cdr3_aa: CASSDQPASTGNTQYF
d_call: NA; v_call: TRBV29-1; j_call: TRBJ1-1; clone_size: few; cdr3_nt: TGCAGCTCCCAGGGGCAGACCGACACTGAAGCTTTCTTT; cdr3_aa: CSSQGQTDTEAFF
d_call: NA; v_call: TRBV27; j_call: TRBJ1-2; clone_size: NA; cdr3_nt: TGTGCCAGCAGTTTATTGGCCACGTTTGGTGGCTACACCTTC; cdr3_aa: CASSLLATFGGYTF
d_call: TRBD2; v_call: TRBV7-2; j_call: TRBJ2-1; clone_size: NA; cdr3_nt: TGTGCCAGCAGCCTCCCGGGACTAGCGGTATACAATGAGCAGTTCTTC; cdr3_aa: CASSLPGLAVYNEQFF
d_call: TRBD2; v_call: TRBV2; j_call: TRBJ2-4; clone_size: NA; cdr3_nt: TGTGCCAGCACTGAGACTAGCCTAAACATTCAGTACTTC; cdr3_aa: CASTETSLNIQYF
d_call: TRBD2; v_call: TRBV7-9; j_call: TRBJ2-7; clone_size: NA; cdr3_nt: TGTGCCAGCAGCTTTGAGCCTAGCGGGAGCTACGAGCAGTACTTC; cdr3_aa: CASSFEPSGSYEQYF
d_call: TRBD1; v_call: TRBV9; j_call: TRBJ2-7; clone_size: NA; cdr3_nt: TGTGCCAGCAGCGCCGGACAGGGGACCTACGAGCAGTACTTC; cdr3_aa: CASSAGQGTYEQYF
d_call: NA; v_call: TRBV29-1; j_call: TRBJ2-1; clone_size: few; cdr3_nt: TGCAGCGTTGATTCCGGGTGGGATGAGCAGTTCTTC; cdr3_aa: CSVDSGWDEQFF
d_call: NA; v_call: TRBV11-2; j_call: TRBJ1-1; clone_size: NA; cdr3_nt: TGTGCCAGCAGCTTAGGCCGGACACCTATCGACACTGAAGCTTTCTTT; cdr3_aa: CASSLGRTPIDTEAFF
d_call: NA; v_call: TRBV19; j_call: TRBJ2-7; clone_size: NA; cdr3_nt: TGTGCCAGTAGTTCACGGGGTATTTCCAACGAGCAGTACTTC; cdr3_aa: CASSSRGISNEQYF
d_call: NA; v_call: TRBV6-5; j_call: TRBJ1-1; clone_size: NA; cdr3_nt: TGTGCCAGCAGTTACGCGCCGGACATGAACACTGAAGCTTTCTTT; cdr3_aa: CASSYAPDMNTEAFF
d_call: TRBD1; v_call: TRBV6-5; j_call: TRBJ2-7; clone_size: once; cdr3_nt: TGTGCCAGCGGGCCGACAGGGTCCTCCTACGAGCAGTACTTC; cdr3_aa: CASGPTGSSYEQYF
d_call: NA; v_call: TRBV7-6; j_call: TRBJ1-4; clone_size: NA; cdr3_nt: TGTGCCAGCAGCCGGAATGAAAAACTGTTTTTT; cdr3_aa: CASSRNEKLFF
d_call: NA; v_call: TRBV5-4; j_call: TRBJ2-7; clone_size: NA; cdr3_nt: TGTGCCAGCAGCCTGGACCTAAATGCCTACGAGCAGTACTTC; cdr3_aa: CASSLDLNAYEQYF
d_call: NA; v_call: TRBV9; j_call: TRBJ1-5; clone_size: few; cdr3_nt: TGTGCCAGCAGCGTATTCAGTGATAGCAATCAGCCCCAGCATTTT; cdr3_aa: CASSVFSDSNQPQHF
d_call: NA; v_call: TRBV27; j_call: TRBJ2-1; clone_size: NA; cdr3_nt: TGTGCCAGCAGTTTATTCGGTAATGAGCAGTTCTTC; cdr3_aa: CASSLFGNEQFF
d_call: TRBD1; v_call: TRBV2; j_call: TRBJ1-1; clone_size: NA; cdr3_nt: TGTGCCAGCAGTGACAGGGGGCCGTTCGCTGAAGCTTTCTTT; cdr3_aa: CASSDRGPFAEAFF
d_call: NA; v_call: TRBV7-8; j_call: TRBJ1-1; clone_size: NA; cdr3_nt: TGTGCCAGCGCTACGGGTGGGAACACTGAAGCTTTCTTT; cdr3_aa: CASATGGNTEAFF
d_call: NA; v_call: TRBV14; j_call: TRBJ2-1; clone_size: NA; cdr3_nt: TGTGCCAGCAGCCCTAAAAGGAGCAACTCCTACAATGAGCAGTTCTTC; cdr3_aa: CASSPKRSNSYNEQFF
d_call: TRBD1; v_call: TRBV10-2; j_call: TRBJ2-7; clone_size: once; cdr3_nt: TGCGCCAGCGAGAGACCGGGACAGGGGAACGAGCAGTACTTC; cdr3_aa: CASERPGQGNEQYF